These 20 T cell receptor beta chains were sequenced from one sample in a study of yellow fever vaccine responses in identical twins. MiXCR was run by TCRdb on the RT-PCR reads, yielding one entry per CDR3 protein. The table records approximately 10,000 distinct CDR3 sequences, roughly 83% of them present only once. The input for sequencing was T cells from blood (PBMCs), unsorted or a sorted subset (not recorded which), taken before or after yellow fever vaccination (not recorded which). These receptors were obtained from a woman aged 18-29 years who received the yellow fever vaccine.

The gene calls are TRBV2 and TRBJ1-5, with D possibly TRBD1 on 5 matching bases. Between the trimmed V and J ends, which lost 4 bases and 5 bases, there was a span of 6 bases. There are 12 residues in the CDR3. In germline, CDR1 is SNHLY, CDR2 FYNNEI. CDR3 sequence: CASSAGDQPQHF. For the CDR3, the DNA is TGTGCCAGCAGTGCGGGGGATCAGCCCCAGCATTTT.

This clonotype came up once. The gene calls are TRBV3-1 and TRBJ1-1; 7 nucleotides match TRBD1. Unmatched junction bases numbered 5, after V lost 4 bases and J lost 0 bases. Germline CDR1 reads LGHDT; CDR2 reads YNNKEL (reference sequence). The CDR3 consists of 15 residues. For the CDR3, the DNA is TGTGCCAGCAGCCCGACAGGGACCATGAACACTGAAGCTTTCTTT. Translating it yields CASSPTGTMNTEAFF.

The V and J genes are TRBV18 and TRBJ1-1; the D is unclear. Germline V gene data show CDR1 as KGHSH and CDR2 as LQKENI. The V end was cut by 0 bases, the J end by 5 bases, with 7 bases between. The CDR3 is 13 amino acids. The CDR3 reads CASSPPGRTEAFF. The CDR3 nucleotides are TGTGCCAGCTCACCACCGGGTAGGACTGAAGCTTTCTTT.

The chain couples TRBV7-2 to TRBJ1-5; D uncertain. V was cut by 5 bases and J by 4 bases, with 12 bases left in between. The germline CDR1 and CDR2 sequences are SGHTA and FQGNSA. The CDR3 extends over 14 amino acids. The CDR3 protein is CASSLREGNQPQHF. CDR3 DNA sequence: TGTGCCAGCAGCCTTCGGGAGGGTAATCAGCCCCAGCATTTT. Full variable domain (missing parts from reference TRBV7-2 and TRBJ1-5): GAGVSQSPSNKVTEKGKDVELRCDPISGHTALYWYRQSLGQGLEFLIYFQGNSAPDKSGLPSDRFSAERTGGSVSTLTIQRTQQEDSAVYLCASSLREGNQPQHFGDGTRLSIL.

This chain links TRBV4-1 with TRBJ1-5; D gene uncertain. CDR3 size: 14 residues. The germline gives CDR1 MGHRA, CDR2 YSYEKL. V was cut by 6 bases and J by 4 bases, with 13 bases left in between. CDR3 in DNA: TGCGCCAGCAGTTCGGTCGGGCAAAATCAGCCCCAGCATTTT. Translated: CASSSVGQNQPQHF.

The V gene is TRBV18, the J gene TRBJ1-5; no clear D gene. The length of the CDR3 is 13 residues. V lost 3 bases and J lost 4, with 7 bases in between. Germline CDR1 reads KGHSH; CDR2 reads LQKENI. The CDR3 here is CASSPERNQPQHF. DNA for the CDR3: TGTGCCAGCTCACCGGAGAGAAATCAGCCCCAGCATTTT.

V gene TRBV18 combines with J gene TRBJ2-1; 8 bases are a match to TRBD1. Germline lookup yields CDR1 KGHSH and CDR2 LQKENI. The V gene end was trimmed by 3 bases and the J gene end by 7 bases; junction bases not matched to a gene: 5. This CDR3 contains 14 residues. CDR3 in amino acids: CASSPNQGANEQFF. The CDR3 nucleotides are TGTGCCAGCTCACCGAACCAGGGGGCGAATGAGCAGTTCTTC. The full variable domain, completed using reference TRBV18 and TRBJ2-1, is NAGVMQNPRHLVRRRGQEARLRCSPMKGHSHVYWYRQLPEEGLKFMVYLQKENIIDESGMPKERFSAEFPKEGPSILRIQQVVRGDSAAYFCASSPNQGANEQFFGPGTRLTVL.

The genes are TRBV15 and TRBJ1-2; 8 nucleotides match TRBD1. The germline gives CDR1 LNHNV, CDR2 YYDKDF (reference sequence). The CDR3 totals 15 residues. Trimming removed 0 bases from V and 4 bases from J; junction bases left unmatched: 4. CDR3 region: CATSRDGTGTYGYTF. The CDR3 DNA sequence: TGTGCCACCAGCAGAGATGGGACAGGAACCTATGGCTACACCTTC.

The chain has TRBV2 and TRBJ2-1, with 9 bases fitting TRBD1. The CDR3 is made up of 14 amino acids. In germline, CDR1 is SNHLY, CDR2 FYNNEI. The V gene end was trimmed by 6 bases and the J gene end by 2 bases; junction bases not matched to a gene: 2. CDR3 coding DNA: TGTGCCAGCAGAGGGACAGGGACCTACAATGAGCAGTTCTTC. It specifies CASRGTGTYNEQFF.

The chain is built from TRBV7-7 and TRBJ2-5; D perhaps matches TRBD2 (6 bases). The CDR3 has 13 residues. The V end was cut by 9 bases, the J end by 3 bases, with 14 bases between. The germline gives CDR1 SSHAT, CDR2 FNYEAQ (reference sequence). CDR3 in DNA: TGTGCCAGTTCGGGGGACTTAAAAGAGACCCAGTACTTC. Its protein product is CASSGDLKETQYF.

Only a few counts were recorded for this clonotype. J is TRBJ2-1 and V is TRBV4-2; perhaps TRBD2 as D (5 bases). Trimming left V 0 bases short and J 1 base short, with 10 bases between. Germline V lookup: CDR1 LGHNA, CDR2 YNFKEQ. The CDR3 length is 16 residues. CDR3 region: CASSQEGGESYNEQFF. The CDR3 DNA is TGTGCCAGCAGCCAAGAAGGTGGGGAGTCCTACAATGAGCAGTTCTTC.

J is TRBJ2-7 and V is TRBV13; 7 nucleotides align to TRBD2. This CDR3 has 15 amino acids. Germline assignment: CDR1 PRHDT and CDR2 FYEKMQ (reference sequence). With V trimmed by 5 bases and J by 2 bases, 9 bases remained unmatched. CDR3 protein: CASSKRERSTYEQYF. The CDR3 nucleotides are TGTGCCAGCAGCAAGCGGGAAAGATCAACCTACGAGCAGTACTTC.

In DNA, the CDR3 is TGTGCCAGCTCACGACAGCAAGAAGCTTTCTTT. The encoded protein is CASSRQQEAFF. The rearrangement uses TRBV18 and TRBJ1-1, with D possibly being TRBD1 (5 bases). CDR3 length equals 11 residues. Looked up from germline, CDR1 is KGHSH and CDR2 is LQKENI. Trimming took off 4 bases at V and 8 bases at J, with 8 bases between the two ends.

The chain combines TRBV7-3 with TRBJ2-1, with D perhaps matching TRBD2 (6 bases). The CDR3 is 14 residues long. The germline V gene encodes CDR1 SGHTA and CDR2 FQGTGA. V was pared by 0 bases and J by 5 bases, with 8 bases between. CDR3 sequence (DNA): TGTGCCAGCAGCTTAACTAGCGGAAACAATGAGCAGTTCTTC. Translated, it gives CASSLTSGNNEQFF. The whole variable domain, filled in from reference TRBV7-3 and TRBJ2-1, reads GAGVSQTPSNKVTEKGKYVELRCDPISGHTALYWYRQSLGQGPEFLIYFQGTGAADDSGLPNDRFFAVRPEGSVSTLKIQRTERGDSAVYLCASSLTSGNNEQFFGPGTRLTVL.

V is TRBV3-1 and J is TRBJ2-1; 7 nucleotides line up with TRBD2. Trimming cost V 1 base and J 6 bases; bases outside gene matches: 9. CDR1 and CDR2 from the germline V gene are LGHDT and YNNKEL (reference sequence). The CDR3 has 16 amino acids. CDR3 sequence: CASSQVWREFGNEQFF. The CDR3, as DNA: TGTGCCAGCAGCCAAGTCTGGCGGGAGTTTGGCAATGAGCAGTTCTTC.

The chain combines TRBV6-1 with TRBJ1-1; D unresolved. CDR1 and CDR2 from the germline V gene are MNHNS and SASEGT. The length of the CDR3 is 13 residues. Trimming cost V 6 bases and J 6 bases, with 14 bases left between them. In nucleotides, the CDR3 is TGTGCCAGCAGCCGACTTGTGACCCCTGAAGCTTTCTTT. Amino acid sequence: CASSRLVTPEAFF.

This clonotype showed up just once. The chain combines TRBV10-3 with TRBJ1-2, with 10 nucleotides matching TRBD1. The ends lost 4 bases at V and 6 bases at J; junction bases unmatched: 5. This CDR3 has 14 amino acids. Looked up from germline, CDR1 is ENHRY and CDR2 is SYGVKD. The CDR3: CAISGGQGGHGYTF. Written as DNA, the CDR3 is TGTGCCATCAGTGGAGGACAGGGGGGCCATGGCTACACCTTC.

In this sample, this clonotype turned up a few times. The chain uses TRBV25-1 and TRBJ2-2; TRBD2 aligns across 9 bases. The V gene's germline CDR1 is MGHDK and CDR2 SYGVNS. The CDR3 runs 17 residues. V dropped 6 bases and J dropped 2; count of bases not matched to a gene: 10. The DNA of the CDR3 is TGTGCCAGCAGATCCCCCCTAGCGGGGATAAACACCGGGGAGCTGTTTTTT. This codes for CASRSPLAGINTGELFF.

The J gene is TRBJ2-5, the V gene TRBV18, with 9 bases lining up with TRBD2. J gave up 4 bases and V 0 bases, and 9 bases lay outside the gene matches. CDR1 KGHSH and CDR2 LQKENI come from the germline V gene. The CDR3 loop spans 17 amino acids. The CDR3, as DNA: TGTGCCAGCTCACCACCCGGACTAGCGCCTAGCAGAGAGACCCAGTACTTC. This gives the protein CASSPPGLAPSRETQYF.

V is TRBV20-1 and J is TRBJ2-3; D unclear. Germline CDR1 DFQATT, CDR2 SNEGSKA (reference sequence). This CDR3 comprises 13 residues. The V end was cut by 0 bases, the J end by 6 bases, with 10 bases between. CDR3 sequence reads: CSARDSHLDTQYF. DNA of the CDR3: TGCAGTGCTAGAGACTCGCATCTCGATACGCAGTATTTT.